The TCR beta chain under discussion was sequenced for a study of persistence of HIV-infected CD4 T cells. A word on this clone: The antigen is unknown.

The stimulus was an HIV-1 Gag 15-mer peptide pool, about 1 ug/peptide/mL. Sorted nonresponding memory CD4+ T cells were CD40L-negative, CD69-negative, CD45RO-high. Donors had undetectable plasma HIV-1 RNA, under 50 copies/mL, for 4+ years. Sequencing used immunoSEQ version 4 in survey mode. The assay was immunoSEQ multiplex PCR, and TCRdb's table has in-frame clones only and misses some. The table has about 40,000 clones, around 78% seen once. The source is an adult man with HIV who was CMV-seropositive. Sequencing was performed on CD4+ T cells sorted from PBMCs after approximately 20-hour stimulation, taken from a patient who received antiretroviral therapy.

The CDR3, as DNA: TGTGCCAGCGGTAAACAGGGGTTAGGTCAGCCCCAGCATTTT. Translating it yields CASGKQGLGQPQHF. The chain couples TRBV6-5 to TRBJ1-5; TRBD1 aligns across 7 bases. Germline loops: CDR1 MNHEY, CDR2 SVGAGI. Trimming took 8 bases from V and 6 from J; bases not matched to a gene: 10. This CDR3 spans 14 amino acids.